This TCR beta chain was identified in a study of regulatory T cells in long-lasting Graves disease. Time point reported: newly diagnosed GD, antithyroid drugs for less than 3 months. From PBMCs, RNA was extracted and then used to make the TCR library. Patients all came to the study from an endocrinology department in Xi'an, China. The CDR3 covers 14 residues. CDR3 regions were amplified by Arm-PCR using iRepertoire HTBI primers to build TCR beta libraries. TCRdb reprocessed the multiplex PCR reads via MiXCR and lists one record per CDR3 protein. The sample lists about 540,000 distinct CDR3 sequences, approximately 13% seen once, with about 9.1% in the top ten. Concerning this clonotype itself: A much larger clone lies a single base off, so this may be a read error.

A further study also used this sample, focusing on T cells in Graves' hyperthyroidism and ophthalmopathy.

Sequenced here: peripheral blood mononuclear cells (PBMCs), sampled at new diagnosis, from a patient treated with antithyroid drugs. The gene calls are TRBV12-3 or TRBV12-4 and TRBJ2-2; TRBD1 aligns across 7 bases. The sequence derives from a man younger than 45 with Graves disease. CDR3 residues: CACSFTQGDGELFF. The CDR3 bases are TGTGCCTGCAGTTTCACTCAGGGGGACGGGGAGCTGTTTTTT.